Following are 21 T cell receptor beta chains from one sample sequenced in a study of T cell responses to AZD1222 COVID-19 vaccine. Measured with immunoSEQ multiplex PCR; TCRdb has only the in-frame clones, and not every one. The table shows more than 150,000 clones, with 92% occurring only once. The sequenced sample was peripheral blood, obtained 28 days after the second AZD1222 dose. These receptors were collected from an adult who received the AZD1222 COVID-19 vaccine.

The chain couples TRBV6-2 or TRBV6-3 to TRBJ2-2; D not resolved. V was shortened by 0 bases and J by 1 base, with 21 bases between the two germline ends. CDR3 length: 20 residues. CDR1 and CDR2 (germline): MNHEY, SVGEGT. The CDR3 protein is CASSYSITMGYLKNTGELFF. The CDR3 coding sequence is TGTGCCAGCAGTTACTCGATCACAATGGGGTACCTCAAGAACACCGGGGAGCTGTTTTTT.

The V call is TRBV19, the J call TRBJ2-6; D perhaps matches TRBD2 (5 bases). This CDR3 is built from 16 residues. Germline CDR1 and CDR2: LNHDA and SQIVND (reference sequence). V was pared by 3 bases and J by 2 bases, with 11 bases between. The CDR3 sequence: CASSINPGTGANVLTF. CDR3 bases: TGTGCCAGTAGTATTAATCCGGGGACTGGGGCCAACGTCCTGACTTTC.

The chain joins TRBV12-3 or TRBV12-4 to TRBJ2-7, with 10 bases identical to TRBD1. This CDR3 has 12 amino acids. The ends lost 6 bases at V and 6 bases at J; junction bases unmatched: 2. CDR3 DNA: TGTGCCAGCAGGGACAGGGGGGCCGAGCAGTACTTC. Translating it yields CASRDRGAEQYF.

The chain couples TRBV9 to TRBJ2-1; 8 nucleotides match TRBD2. The CDR3 spans 16 residues. The junction had 6 bases not matched to a gene; V was cut back by 0 bases and J by 4 bases. Per germline, CDR1 SGDLS and CDR2 YYNGEE. In DNA form, the CDR3 reads TGTGCCAGCAGCGTAGGGGGGCTAGCGGGTTACAATGAGCAGTTCTTC. As protein: CASSVGGLAGYNEQFF. The complete variable domain, with remaining parts taken from reference TRBV9 and TRBJ2-1, reads DSGVTQTPKHLITATGQRVTLRCSPRSGDLSVYWYQQSLDQGLQFLIQYYNGEERAKGNILERFSAQQFPDLHSELNLSSLELGDSALYFCASSVGGLAGYNEQFFGPGTRLTVL.

The chain joins TRBV9 to TRBJ1-4; the D gene is possibly TRBD1 (6 bases). Per germline, CDR1 SGDLS and CDR2 YYNGEE. CDR3 length equals 13 residues. The germline V and J ends were trimmed by 5 bases and 8 bases, with 13 bases remaining between them. DNA of the CDR3: TGTGCCAGCAGGGGGGCTCAGGGGGAAAAACTGTTTTTT. Protein product: CASRGAQGEKLFF. Complete variable domain (other parts from reference TRBV9 and TRBJ1-4): DSGVTQTPKHLITATGQRVTLRCSPRSGDLSVYWYQQSLDQGLQFLIQYYNGEERAKGNILERFSAQQFPDLHSELNLSSLELGDSALYFCASRGAQGEKLFFGSGTQLSVL.

The V call is TRBV10-1, the J call TRBJ2-1, with a possible D match to TRBD1 (5 bases). The CDR3 sequence is 15 residues long. Trimming cost V 0 bases and J 9 bases, with 15 bases left between them. Germline CDR1 and CDR2: WNHNN and SYGVQD (reference sequence). The CDR3 loop is CASSESLGDSSEQFF. CDR3 DNA sequence: TGCGCCAGCAGTGAGTCCCTAGGGGATAGCTCTGAGCAGTTCTTC.

This sequence joins TRBV6-5 and TRBJ2-3; the D gene is possibly TRBD1 (6 bases). The CDR3 is made up of 15 amino acids. Trimming took off 0 bases at V and 2 bases at J, with 9 bases between the two ends. Germline CDR1 MNHEY, CDR2 SVGAGI. CDR3 DNA: TGTGCCAGCAGTTACTCAGGGGGAGACACAGATACGCAGTATTTT. It yields the protein CASSYSGGDTDTQYF.

The V and J genes are TRBV29-1 and TRBJ1-1; no definite D call. The CDR3 spans 12 residues. In germline, CDR1 is SQVTM, CDR2 ANQGSEA. Trimming stripped 5 bases from V and 4 bases from J, with 11 bases between. The CDR3 is CSVRGTSTEAFF. CDR3 coding DNA: TGCAGCGTTCGAGGCACGAGCACTGAAGCTTTCTTT.

Here the CDR3 reads CASSPDGSLEAFF. In nucleotides, the CDR3 is TGTGCCAGCAGCCCCGACGGTTCCCTAGAAGCTTTCTTT. This chain uses TRBV7-8 with TRBJ1-1, with D uncertain. The CDR3 covers 13 residues. Germline CDR1 SGHVS, CDR2 FQNEAQ. The ends were cut back, 5 bases at V and 8 bases at J, with 15 bases in the middle.

The chain employs TRBV6-4 and TRBJ2-2; D gene unclear. Germline loops: CDR1 MRHNA, CDR2 SNTAGT. CDR3 length equals 14 residues. The V gene lost 6 bases and the J gene lost 0 bases, with 8 bases spanning the gap. CDR3 bases: TGTGCCAGCAGGAAGACCGCGAACACCGGGGAGCTGTTTTTT. Its protein product is CASRKTANTGELFF.

The V gene is TRBV5-6, the J gene TRBJ2-2; 9 nucleotides align to TRBD1. Germline-derived CDR1 and CDR2 are SGHDT and YYEEEE. Trimming cost V 4 bases and J 5 bases; bases outside gene matches: 6. The CDR3 is 15 amino acids. CDR3: CASSRTGVWTGELFF. The CDR3 nucleotides read TGTGCCAGCAGCCGGACAGGGGTATGGACCGGGGAGCTGTTTTTT.

This chain uses TRBV2 with TRBJ2-1; 9 bases are shared with TRBD2. Trimming cost V 1 base and J 10 bases; bases outside gene matches: 8. Per germline, CDR1 SNHLY and CDR2 FYNNEI. This CDR3 is 15 amino acids long. For the CDR3, the DNA is TGTGCCAGCAGTGAAGTTAGCGGGGGAGCAAAGGAGCAGTTCTTC. Translated, it gives CASSEVSGGAKEQFF.

J is TRBJ2-7 and V is TRBV20-1, with D possibly being TRBD2 (5 bases). This CDR3 has 11 residues. Germline V gene sequence: CDR1 DFQATT, CDR2 SNEGSKA (reference sequence). The ends were cut back, 7 bases at V and 4 bases at J, with 11 bases in the middle. CDR3 sequence reads: CSGTPGYEQYF. The DNA for the CDR3 is TGCAGTGGCACACCGGGGTACGAGCAGTACTTC.

The chain carries TRBV9 and TRBJ2-7, with 10 bases fitting TRBD2. CDR3 length: 14 amino acids. From germline, CDR1 is SGDLS and CDR2 YYNGEE. Trimming cost V 0 bases and J 7 bases; bases outside gene matches: 4. The CDR3, as DNA: TGTGCCAGCAGCGTAGTCGGTAGCGGGGGGGAGCAGTACTTC. The encoded protein is CASSVVGSGGEQYF.

The chain joins TRBV30 to TRBJ2-5; 8 bases fit TRBD2. V lost 0 bases and J lost 4; bases outside the gene matches: 1. Germline values: CDR1 GTSNPN, CDR2 SVGIG (reference sequence). This CDR3 is 13 amino acids long. As DNA, the CDR3 is TGTGCCTGGAGTGTACGGGAGGGAGAGACCCAGTACTTC. Its translation is CAWSVREGETQYF.

As DNA, the CDR3 is TGTGCCAGCAGCTATATTGGGGTTTCGAATCAGCCCCAGCATTTT. It codes for CASSYIGVSNQPQHF. The chain recombines TRBV6-2 or TRBV6-3 with TRBJ1-5; D not resolved. Trimming shortened V by 6 bases and J by 4 bases, and 16 bases separated the two germline ends. There are 15 residues in the CDR3. Germline-derived CDR1 and CDR2 are MNHEY and SVGEGT.

The chain recombines TRBV7-6 with TRBJ2-5; 11 nucleotides match TRBD2. Germline CDR1 and CDR2: SGHVS and FNYEAQ. V trimming: 2 bases; J trimming: 5 bases; junction bases outside the gene matches: 19. The CDR3 totals 20 residues. This CDR3 reads CASSLTPVPSGGNLGETQYF. The DNA of the CDR3 is TGTGCCAGCAGCTTAACACCCGTGCCTAGCGGGGGGAACCTAGGGGAGACCCAGTACTTC.

The gene calls are TRBV12-3 or TRBV12-4 and TRBJ2-7; no reliable D call. The V end lost 3 bases, the J end lost 3 bases, and 9 bases lay between the germline ends. This CDR3 contains 13 residues. CDR3 amino acids: CASSFGPNYEQYF. The CDR3 DNA follows: TGTGCCAGCAGTTTTGGCCCGAACTACGAGCAGTACTTC.

The genes are TRBV5-1 and TRBJ2-6, with a possible D match to TRBD1 (5 bases). The CDR3 spans 16 residues. The germline V gene encodes CDR1 SGHRS and CDR2 YFSETQ. With 4 bases removed from V and 0 bases from J, the gap between germline ends came to 11 bases. The CDR3 sequence is CASSLTGNSGANVLTF. In DNA form, the CDR3 reads TGCGCCAGCAGCCTTACAGGCAACTCTGGGGCCAACGTCCTGACTTTC.

The rearrangement links TRBV9 to TRBJ1-1; D ambiguous. Germline V lookup: CDR1 SGDLS, CDR2 YYNGEE. Deletions cut 0 bases from V and 4 bases from J, with 13 bases between. The CDR3 is 15 amino acids. The CDR3 DNA follows: TGTGCCAGCAGCGTAGCCTACGGCCCGAGCACTGAAGCTTTCTTT. This codes for CASSVAYGPSTEAFF.

For the CDR3, the DNA is TGTGCCAGCAGTGACTCCTCCGGACTGGGTGCTCTGAATACGCAGTATTTT. Translation gives CASSDSSGLGALNTQYF. The chain employs TRBV6-4 and TRBJ2-3; D is perhaps TRBD2 (5 bases). This CDR3 has 17 residues. CDR1 MRHNA and CDR2 SNTAGT come from the germline V gene. The ends were cut back, 0 bases at V and 7 bases at J, with 20 bases in the middle.